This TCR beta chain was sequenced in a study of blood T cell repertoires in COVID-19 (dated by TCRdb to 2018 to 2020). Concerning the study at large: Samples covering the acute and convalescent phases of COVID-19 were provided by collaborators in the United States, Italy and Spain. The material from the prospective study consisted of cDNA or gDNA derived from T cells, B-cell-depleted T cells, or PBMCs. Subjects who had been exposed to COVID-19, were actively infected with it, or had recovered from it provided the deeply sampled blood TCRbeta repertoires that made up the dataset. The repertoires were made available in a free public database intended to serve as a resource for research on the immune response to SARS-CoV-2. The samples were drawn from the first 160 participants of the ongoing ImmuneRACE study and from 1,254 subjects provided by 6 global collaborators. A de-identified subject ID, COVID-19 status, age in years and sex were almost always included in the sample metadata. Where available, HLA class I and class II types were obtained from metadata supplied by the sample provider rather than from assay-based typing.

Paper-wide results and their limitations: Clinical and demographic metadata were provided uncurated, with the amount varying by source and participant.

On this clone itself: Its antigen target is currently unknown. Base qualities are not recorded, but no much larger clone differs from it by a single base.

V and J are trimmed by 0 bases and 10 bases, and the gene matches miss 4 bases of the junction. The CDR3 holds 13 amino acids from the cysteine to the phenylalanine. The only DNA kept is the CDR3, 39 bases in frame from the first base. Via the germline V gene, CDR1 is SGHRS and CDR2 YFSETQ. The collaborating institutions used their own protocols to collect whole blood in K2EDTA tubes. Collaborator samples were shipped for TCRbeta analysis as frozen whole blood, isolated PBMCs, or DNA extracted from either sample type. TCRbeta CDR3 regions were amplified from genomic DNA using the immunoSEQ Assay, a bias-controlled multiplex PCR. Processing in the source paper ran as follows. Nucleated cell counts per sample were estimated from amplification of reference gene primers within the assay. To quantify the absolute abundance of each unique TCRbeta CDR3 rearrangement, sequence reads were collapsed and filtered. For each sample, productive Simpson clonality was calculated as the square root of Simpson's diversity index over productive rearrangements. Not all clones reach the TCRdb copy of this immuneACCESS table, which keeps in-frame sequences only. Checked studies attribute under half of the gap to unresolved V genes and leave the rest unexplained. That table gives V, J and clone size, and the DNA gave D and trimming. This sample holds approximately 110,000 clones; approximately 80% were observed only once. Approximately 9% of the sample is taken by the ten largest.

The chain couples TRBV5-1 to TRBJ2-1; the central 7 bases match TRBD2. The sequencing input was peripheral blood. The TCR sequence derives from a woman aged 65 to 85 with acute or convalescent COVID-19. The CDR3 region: CASSLAGREEQFF. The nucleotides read TGCGCCAGCAGCTTGGCCGGGCGGGAGGAGCAGTTCTTC.